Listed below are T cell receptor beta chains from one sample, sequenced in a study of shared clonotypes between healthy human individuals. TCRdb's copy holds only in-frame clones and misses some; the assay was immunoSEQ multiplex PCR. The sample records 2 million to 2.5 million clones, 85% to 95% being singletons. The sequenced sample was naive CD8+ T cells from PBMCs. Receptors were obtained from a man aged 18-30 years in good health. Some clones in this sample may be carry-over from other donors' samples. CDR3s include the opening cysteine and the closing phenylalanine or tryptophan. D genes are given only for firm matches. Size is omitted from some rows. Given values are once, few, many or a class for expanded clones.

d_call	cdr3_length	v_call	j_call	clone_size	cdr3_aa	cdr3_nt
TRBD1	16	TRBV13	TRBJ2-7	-	CASSPTGGAGSYEQYF	TGTGCCAGCAGCCCCACAGGGGGCGCGGGGTCCTACGAGCAGTACTTC
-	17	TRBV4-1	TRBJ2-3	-	CASSPDRAGAITDTQYF	TGCGCCAGCAGCCCCGATCGAGCGGGTGCTATCACAGATACGCAGTATTTT
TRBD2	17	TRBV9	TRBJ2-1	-	CASSVGSSGSRYNEQFF	TGTGCCAGCAGCGTAGGGTCTAGCGGGAGTCGGTACAATGAGCAGTTCTTC
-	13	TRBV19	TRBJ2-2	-	CASSATVHGELFF	TGTGCCAGTAGTGCTACCGTTCACGGGGAGCTGTTTTTT
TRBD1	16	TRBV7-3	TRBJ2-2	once	CASSSRTGANTGELFF	TGTGCCAGCAGCTCCCGGACAGGGGCGAACACCGGGGAGCTGTTTTTT
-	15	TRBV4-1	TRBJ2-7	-	CASSQEAGGRYEQYF	TGCGCCAGCAGCCAAGAAGCCGGGGGGCGGTACGAGCAGTACTTC
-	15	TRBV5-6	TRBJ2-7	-	CASSSQLRPTYEQYF	TGTGCCAGCAGCTCCCAGCTTCGTCCTACCTACGAGCAGTACTTC
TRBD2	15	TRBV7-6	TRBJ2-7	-	CASSPGWEGQGEQYF	TGTGCCAGCAGCCCCGGGTGGGAGGGCCAAGGTGAGCAGTACTTC
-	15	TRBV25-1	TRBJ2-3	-	CASSGSWGPTDTQYF	TGTGCCAGCAGTGGATCATGGGGCCCCACAGATACGCAGTATTTT
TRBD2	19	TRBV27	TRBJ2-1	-	CASSLLGASGRTIYNEQFF	TGTGCCAGCAGTTTATTAGGGGCTAGCGGGAGGACCATCTACAATGAGCAGTTCTTC
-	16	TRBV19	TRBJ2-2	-	CASSMRGNPNTGELFF	TGTGCCAGTAGTATGAGGGGGAACCCGAACACCGGGGAGCTGTTTTTT
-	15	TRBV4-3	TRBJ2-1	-	CASSHGTTSYNEQFF	TGCGCCAGCAGCCACGGGACAACCAGCTACAATGAGCAGTTCTTC
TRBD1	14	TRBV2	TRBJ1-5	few	CASSRTGQDQPQHF	TGTGCCAGCAGTCGGACAGGGCAGGATCAGCCCCAGCATTTT
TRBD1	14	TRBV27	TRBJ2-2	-	CASTPTGGNGELFF	TGTGCCAGCACCCCGACAGGGGGTAACGGGGAGCTGTTTTTT
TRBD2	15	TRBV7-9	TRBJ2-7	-	CASSILAGALYEQYF	TGTGCCAGCAGCATACTAGCGGGAGCCCTCTACGAGCAGTACTTC
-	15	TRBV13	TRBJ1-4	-	CASSLAGVTNEKLFF	TGTGCCAGCAGCTTAGCAGGAGTAACTAATGAAAAACTGTTTTTT
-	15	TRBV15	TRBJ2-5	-	CATSSSRGRMETQYF	TGTGCCACCAGCAGTTCAAGGGGAAGGATGGAGACCCAGTACTTC
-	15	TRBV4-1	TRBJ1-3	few	CASSMSVGGGNTIYF	TGCGCCAGCAGCATGTCCGTTGGGGGGGGAAACACCATATATTTT
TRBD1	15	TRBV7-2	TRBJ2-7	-	CASSWGQGTGYEQYF	TGTGCCAGCAGCTGGGGGCAGGGGACAGGTTACGAGCAGTACTTC
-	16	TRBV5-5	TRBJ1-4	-	CASSQSLRATNEKLFF	TGTGCCAGCAGCCAATCACTCAGGGCAACTAATGAAAAACTGTTTTTT
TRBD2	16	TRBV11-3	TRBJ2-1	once	CASSAVTSGSYNEQFF	TGTGCCAGCAGCGCCGTCACTAGCGGGAGTTACAATGAGCAGTTCTTC
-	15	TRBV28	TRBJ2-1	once	CASTWGTSVPQEQFF	TGTGCCAGCACCTGGGGGACAAGCGTTCCTCAAGAGCAGTTCTTC
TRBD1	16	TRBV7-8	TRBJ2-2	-	CASSLGQGANTGELFF	TGTGCCAGCAGCTTAGGACAGGGGGCGAACACCGGGGAGCTGTTTTTT
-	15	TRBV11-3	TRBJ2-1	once	CASSPAGRSDNEQFF	TGTGCCAGCAGCCCTGCGGGGCGGAGCGACAATGAGCAGTTCTTC
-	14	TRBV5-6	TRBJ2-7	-	CASSYGAGSYEQYF	TGTGCCAGCAGCTATGGGGCGGGGTCCTACGAGCAGTACTTC
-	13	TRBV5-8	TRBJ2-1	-	CASSLVLHNEQFF	TGTGCCAGCAGCTTGGTTCTGCACAATGAGCAGTTCTTC
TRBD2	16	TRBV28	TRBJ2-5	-	CASPGSLAGGQETQYF	TGTGCCAGCCCTGGGTCCCTAGCGGGAGGCCAAGAGACCCAGTACTTC
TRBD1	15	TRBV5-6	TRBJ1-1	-	CASSLASGQYFEAFF	TGTGCCAGCAGCTTGGCCTCGGGACAGTACTTTGAAGCTTTCTTT
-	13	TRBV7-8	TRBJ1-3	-	CASSLVTGNTIYF	TGTGCCAGCAGCTTAGTAACAGGAAACACCATATATTTT
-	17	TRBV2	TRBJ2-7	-	CASKGVTGKPVGAEQYF	TGTGCCAGCAAGGGCGTTACAGGTAAGCCCGTCGGGGCCGAGCAGTACTTC
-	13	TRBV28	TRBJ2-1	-	CASSFAEGNEQFF	TGTGCCAGCAGTTTTGCAGAGGGCAATGAGCAGTTCTTC
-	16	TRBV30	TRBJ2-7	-	CAWSKLEAGRGLEQYF	TGTGCCTGGAGCAAACTAGAGGCGGGAAGGGGTCTCGAGCAGTACTTC
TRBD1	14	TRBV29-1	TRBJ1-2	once	CSVDRAPGSYGYTF	TGCAGCGTAGACAGGGCACCGGGGAGCTATGGCTACACCTTC
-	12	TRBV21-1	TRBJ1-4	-	CASGPAEGKLFF	TGTGCCAGCGGGCCCGCGGAGGGAAAACTGTTTTTT
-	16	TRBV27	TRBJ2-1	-	CASSLGGPHSYNEQFF	TGTGCCAGCAGTTTGGGGGGCCCTCACTCCTACAATGAGCAGTTCTTC
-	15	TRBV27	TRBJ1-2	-	CASSLSRSTNYGYTF	TGTGCCAGCAGTTTATCAAGGAGCACTAACTATGGCTACACCTTC
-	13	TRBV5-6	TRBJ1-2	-	CASSSDSSYGYTF	TGTGCCAGCAGCTCTGACAGTTCGTATGGCTACACCTTC
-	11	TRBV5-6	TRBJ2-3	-	CASSASDTQYF	TGTGCCAGCAGCGCGTCGGACACGCAGTATTTT